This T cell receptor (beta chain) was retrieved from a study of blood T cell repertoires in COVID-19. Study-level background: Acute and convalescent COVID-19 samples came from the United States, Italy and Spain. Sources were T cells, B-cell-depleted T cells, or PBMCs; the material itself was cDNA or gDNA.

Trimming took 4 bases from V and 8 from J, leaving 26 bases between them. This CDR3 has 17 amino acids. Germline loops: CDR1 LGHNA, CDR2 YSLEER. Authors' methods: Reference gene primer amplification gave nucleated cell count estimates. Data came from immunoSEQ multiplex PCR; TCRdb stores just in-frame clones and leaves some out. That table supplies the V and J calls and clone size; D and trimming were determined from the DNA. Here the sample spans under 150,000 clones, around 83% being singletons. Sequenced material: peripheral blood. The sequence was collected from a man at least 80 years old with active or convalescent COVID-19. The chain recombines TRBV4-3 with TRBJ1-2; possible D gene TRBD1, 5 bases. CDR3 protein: CASSPWLGQGGRDGYTF. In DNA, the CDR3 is TGCGCCAGCAGCCCCTGGCTGGGTCAGGGAGGTCGGGACGGCTACACCTTC.